The sequence of this TCR beta chain was determined in a study of cytomegalovirus exposure and HLA in healthy donors. Study conclusions and caveats: Investigators reported 164 TCR beta chains as tied to cytomegalovirus. The analysis excluded some indistinguishable V segments, including TRBV6-2 and TRBV6-3. Per published accounts, TCR beta sequences correctly predicted the HLA-A and HLA-B alleles of most subjects. Specificity for CMV antigens was confirmed in vitro for a few of the CMV-associated chains.

The CDR3 is 14 amino acids. Germline V gives CDR1 SGHRS, CDR2 YFSETQ. Trimming at V came to 7 bases and at J to 1 base, leaving 6 bases not matched to a gene. Primers for the PCR totalled 60 Vbeta and 13 Jbeta. TCRdb keeps only in-frame clones here, not all; method: immunoSEQ multiplex PCR. This listing includes 100,000 to 150,000 clones. About this clone: What it binds is not known.

The clonotype originates from a man between 18 and 35 years old in good health and CMV-seronegative. The chain has TRBV5-1 and TRBJ2-3; 7 bases agree with TRBD2. Input material: PBMCs. CDR3 amino acids: CASGRVLGTDTQYF. Here the CDR3 DNA reads TGCGCCAGCGGGAGGGTACTGGGCACAGATACGCAGTATTTT.